The T cell receptor (beta chain) described here comes from a study of shared clonotypes between healthy human individuals. The germline V gene has CDR1 SGHNT and CDR2 YYREEE (reference sequence). There are 16 residues in the CDR3. After removal of 4 bases from V and 6 bases from J, the junction contained 8 bases not matched to a gene. Using immunoSEQ multiplex PCR, the repertoire was profiled, and TCRdb retains in-frame clones only, with some absent. The table includes about a million clones, about 75% detected once. V is TRBV5-4 and J is TRBJ2-2, with TRBD1 matching 11 bases. The sequence came from a man between 18 and 29 years old in good health. The sample was memory CD4+ T cells sorted from blood. Subset: CD45RA-negative fraction. The CDR3: CASSVYGTGGSGELFF. The CDR3 region has the DNA TGTGCCAGCAGCGTATATGGGACAGGGGGATCCGGGGAGCTGTTTTTT.